The 20 T cell receptor beta chains given below trace back to one sample, sequenced in a study of blood T cell repertoires in COVID-19 (dated by TCRdb to the early 2020s). Libraries were made using the immunoSEQ multiplex PCR assay. TCRdb obtained this table from immuneACCESS and retained in-frame rearrangements with V and J assigned. These tables miss some clones; where compared with another copy, unresolved V genes account for less than half of the shortfall, and the remainder is unexplained. The sample has approximately 220,000 clones on record, roughly 82% of them singletons. Together, the top ten hold approximately 4.5% of the sample. The sample was peripheral blood. The receptors here all came from an older woman with acute or convalescent COVID-19.

V and J are TRBV6-2 or TRBV6-3 and TRBJ1-4; D is perhaps TRBD1 (5 bases). The CDR3 is 15 amino acids. V was clipped by 6 bases and J by 8 bases, with 19 bases between them. In germline, CDR1 is MNHEY, CDR2 SVGEGT. The CDR3 region is CASSPPGGNGEKLFF. CDR3 bases: TGTGCCAGCAGCCCACCCGGGGGGAACGGGGAAAAACTGTTTTTT.

J is TRBJ1-3 and V is TRBV7-9; TRBD1 matches at 7 bases. V dropped 5 bases and J dropped 4; count of bases not matched to a gene: 8. This CDR3 contains 15 residues. Germline CDR1 and CDR2: SEHNR and FQNEAQ (reference sequence). This CDR3 is CASSTQGGPGNTIYF. CDR3 DNA: TGTGCCAGCAGCACCCAAGGGGGCCCGGGAAACACCATATATTTT.

The sample holds a few counts of this clone. The J gene is TRBJ1-5, the V gene TRBV28; a weak D match, TRBD1 (5 bases). Germline V lookup: CDR1 MDHEN, CDR2 SYDVKM. V was shortened by 3 bases and J by 4 bases, with 16 bases between the two germline ends. The CDR3 loop spans 16 amino acids. CDR3 sequence (DNA): TGTGCCAGCAGTTTTAATGGTCTCGGGACTAATCAGCCCCAGCATTTT. Encoded protein: CASSFNGLGTNQPQHF.

The gene calls are TRBV19 and TRBJ2-1, with D tentatively TRBD2 (7 bases). The CDR3 is 17 residues long. Trimming took 8 bases from V and 7 from J, leaving 27 bases between them. The V gene's germline CDR1 is LNHDA and CDR2 SQIVND (reference sequence). The CDR3 loop reads CASVYRAGSSGRNEQFF. The CDR3 DNA reads as TGTGCCAGTGTATACAGGGCCGGGTCTAGCGGAAGGAATGAGCAGTTCTTC.

The chain links TRBV28 to TRBJ2-1; TRBD2 agrees at 8 bases. The CDR3 runs 15 residues. With V trimmed by 5 bases and J by 4 bases, 7 bases remained unmatched. Per germline, CDR1 MDHEN and CDR2 SYDVKM. The CDR3 spells CASSRGGGTYNEQFF. CDR3 coding DNA: TGTGCCAGCAGTCGAGGCGGGGGGACTTACAATGAGCAGTTCTTC.

The V gene is TRBV5-6, the J gene TRBJ1-2; 10 bases agree with TRBD1. CDR3 length equals 15 residues. V gave up 2 bases and J gave up 5 bases; unmatched junction bases: 6. Germline CDR1 and CDR2: SGHDT and YYEEEE. CDR3 residues: CASSLPGQGIYGYTF. In DNA, the CDR3 is TGTGCCAGCAGCTTACCGGGACAGGGGATATATGGCTACACCTTC.

This sequence joins TRBV19 and TRBJ2-7; possible D gene TRBD1, 7 bases. V gave up 7 bases and J gave up 3 bases, with 16 bases separating them. Germline CDR1 reads LNHDA; CDR2 reads SQIVND (reference sequence). This CDR3 is built from 14 residues. CDR3 bases: TGTGCCAGTACCGCGACAGGGACTCTCTACGAGCAGTACTTC. This translates into CASTATGTLYEQYF.

This clone was recorded only once. The J gene is TRBJ2-5, the V gene TRBV6-5; 8 bases agree with TRBD2. This CDR3 spans 16 amino acids. With 2 bases clipped from V and 1 base from J, the junction kept 6 bases outside the gene matches. In germline, CDR1 is MNHEY, CDR2 SVGAGI. The CDR3 here is CASSYLPRGAQETQYF. In DNA, the CDR3 is TGTGCCAGCAGTTACCTACCGCGGGGGGCCCAAGAGACCCAGTACTTC.

This chain uses TRBV4-2 with TRBJ1-1, with D hard to call. V gave up 0 bases and J gave up 8 bases, with 13 bases separating them. The CDR3 loop spans 14 amino acids. Per the germline V gene, CDR1 is LGHNA and CDR2 is YNFKEQ. For the CDR3, the DNA is TGTGCCAGCAGCCAAGATCTAAACCTATTGGAAGCTTTCTTT. It codes for CASSQDLNLLEAFF.

This clone was found once. This chain connects TRBV14 to TRBJ2-1; D call uncertain. Trimming stripped 2 bases from V and 7 bases from J, with 3 bases between. The CDR3 contains 11 residues. Looked up from germline, CDR1 is SGHDN and CDR2 is FVKESK. The CDR3 loop reads CASSQLNEQFF. In DNA form, the CDR3 reads TGTGCCAGCAGCCAACTAAATGAGCAGTTCTTC.

The sample holds one count of this clone. The chain uses TRBV3-1 (or the pseudogene TRBV3-2) and TRBJ2-1; TRBD1 aligns across 7 bases. Germline trimming cut 1 base from V and 7 bases from J; bases unmatched to any gene: 7. Germline CDR1 LGHDT, CDR2 YNNKEL (reference sequence). The CDR3 has 15 amino acids. CDR3 nucleotide sequence: TGTGCCAGCAGCCAAGCAACAGGGGAGTGGAATGAGCAGTTCTTC. Its protein product is CASSQATGEWNEQFF.

This clone was seen a single time. This chain links TRBV4-1 with TRBJ1-5; perhaps TRBD1 as D (6 bases). Germline CDR1 MGHRA, CDR2 YSYEKL. This CDR3 has 16 amino acids. V gave up 0 bases and J gave up 4 bases, with 13 bases separating them. DNA of the CDR3: TGCGCCAGCAGCCAAGAGGGACACCAAGGGAATCAGCCCCAGCATTTT. It is translated as CASSQEGHQGNQPQHF.

This rearrangement joins TRBV6-1 to TRBJ2-7; D is perhaps TRBD1 (5 bases). Germline V gene data show CDR1 as MNHNS and CDR2 as SASEGT. Trimming took 2 bases from V and 6 from J, leaving 17 bases between them. This CDR3 comprises 15 residues. The CDR3 region has the DNA TGTGCCAGCAGTGAATCAGGGTCACCTAGTGGCGAGCAGTACTTC. Its translation is CASSESGSPSGEQYF.

The rearrangement joins TRBV10-2 to TRBJ1-1; no clear D. Trimming removed 3 bases at V and 7 bases at J, with 12 bases between. The length of the CDR3 is 13 residues. Germline CDR1 and CDR2: WSHSY and SAAADI. For the CDR3, the DNA is TGCGCCAGCAGTGACCCTAGGGAGAATGAAGCTTTCTTT. Translating gives CASSDPRENEAFF.

This chain uses TRBV5-1 with TRBJ1-2; no reliable D call. This CDR3 comprises 13 residues. Germline V gene lookup returns CDR1 SGHRS and CDR2 YFSETQ. V lost 0 bases, J lost 6 bases, and 9 bases lay in between. The CDR3 DNA reads TGCGCCAGCAGCTTGGGCGCACCCAATGGCTACACCTTC. Protein product: CASSLGAPNGYTF.

J is TRBJ1-6 and V is TRBV28, with D possibly matching TRBD1 (6 bases). Germline CDR1 reads MDHEN; CDR2 reads SYDVKM. The CDR3 has 16 amino acids. V shed 5 bases and J shed 7 bases, with 18 bases lying between them. The CDR3 spells CASSQDSFNVNSPLHF. The CDR3 coding sequence is TGTGCCAGCAGTCAGGACAGTTTCAACGTAAATTCACCCCTCCACTTT. The full variable domain, completed using reference TRBV28 and TRBJ1-6, is DVKVTQSSRYLVKRTGEKVFLECVQDMDHENMFWYRQDPGLGLRLIYFSYDVKMKEKGDIPEGYSVSREKKERFSLILESASTNQTSMYLCASSQDSFNVNSPLHFGNGTRLTVT.

J is TRBJ1-2 and V is TRBV27; 9 bases map to TRBD1. The CDR3 runs 12 residues. The V gene end was trimmed by 5 bases and the J gene end by 7 bases; junction bases not matched to a gene: 2. Germline values: CDR1 MNHEY, CDR2 SMNVEV (reference sequence). CDR3: CASSDRGIGYTF. The CDR3 nucleotides are TGTGCCAGCAGTGACAGGGGGATTGGCTACACCTTC.

For the CDR3, the DNA is TGCGCCAGCAGCCAGGGACAGGGGCATTTGTATGGCTACACCTTC. Translating gives CASSQGQGHLYGYTF. The chain uses TRBV5-1 and TRBJ1-2, with TRBD1 matching over 10 bases. The CDR3 extends over 15 amino acids. Germline V lookup: CDR1 SGHRS, CDR2 YFSETQ. With V trimmed by 4 bases and J by 5 bases, 8 bases remained unmatched.

The table lists this clone with a few counts. The rearrangement joins TRBV3-1 (or the pseudogene TRBV3-2) to TRBJ1-1; TRBD1 is a possible D gene (5 bases). Trimming left V 4 bases short and J 2 bases short, with 11 bases between. The CDR3 contains 14 residues. The V gene's germline CDR1 is LGHDT and CDR2 YNNKEL (reference sequence). For the CDR3, the DNA is TGTGCCAGCAGCCCGTATGACAGAAACACTGAAGCTTTCTTT. As protein: CASSPYDRNTEAFF.

The chain links TRBV2 to TRBJ1-5, with D perhaps matching TRBD1 (6 bases). The CDR3 extends over 15 amino acids. Trimming removed 4 bases at V and 4 bases at J, with 14 bases between. Looked up from germline, CDR1 is SNHLY and CDR2 is FYNNEI. CDR3 nucleotides: TGTGCCAGCAGTGTGGACAGATCCGCGAATCAGCCCCAGCATTTT. Translation: CASSVDRSANQPQHF.